Each of the 20 T cell receptor beta chains below was sequenced from the same sample in a study of T-cell memory formation after mild COVID-19. TCRdb itself ran the 5' RACE reads through MiXCR, one entry per CDR3 protein. The data contain almost 250,000 distinct CDR3 sequences, 15% to 17% of them singletons. The source material was PBMCs or a T cell subset sorted from them (not recorded which). The source is an adult woman who had mild COVID-19 (a few samples of this study predate the infection). Cell type and time point are not known.

The V and J genes are TRBV3-1 and TRBJ2-3, with TRBD2 as a possible D gene (6 bases). The germline V gene encodes CDR1 LGHDT and CDR2 YNNKEL (reference sequence). V gave up 0 bases and J gave up 5 bases, with 9 bases separating them. The CDR3 totals 14 residues. CDR3 nucleotide sequence: TGTGCCAGCAGCCAAGACCTCGGGAGAGATACGCAGTATTTT. This encodes CASSQDLGRDTQYF.

This clonotype has more than one count but fewer than ten. J is TRBJ2-3 and V is TRBV12-3 or TRBV12-4; no clear D gene. The CDR3 has 13 amino acids. Trimming pared 7 bases from V and 9 bases from J, leaving 17 bases between. In DNA, the CDR3 is TGTGCCAGCACCTACAGCGAAGCGAACACGCAGTATTTT. It is translated as CASTYSEANTQYF.

The chain links TRBV4-2 to TRBJ2-1; TRBD1 aligns across 10 bases. The ends lost 3 bases at V and 5 bases at J; junction bases unmatched: 4. Germline assignment: CDR1 LGHNA and CDR2 YNFKEQ. The CDR3 runs 15 residues. In DNA, the CDR3 is TGTGCCAGCAGCCAGCCGGGACAGGGGAACAATGAGCAGTTCTTC. Translated: CASSQPGQGNNEQFF.

The rearrangement links TRBV10-3 to TRBJ2-7; 8 nucleotides match TRBD1. Germline trimming cut 8 bases from V and 5 bases from J; bases unmatched to any gene: 8. This CDR3 has 13 residues. Per the germline V gene, CDR1 is ENHRY and CDR2 is SYGVKD. The CDR3 spells CAIRGTGFHEQYF. The CDR3 region has the DNA TGTGCCATCCGAGGGACAGGATTCCACGAGCAGTACTTC.

In this sample, this clonotype turned up many times. The genes are TRBV20-1 and TRBJ2-5, with 7 bases that match TRBD2. The J segment lost 6 bases and the V segment lost 4 bases, leaving 11 bases of the junction unmatched. Germline-derived CDR1 and CDR2 are DFQATT and SNEGSKA (reference sequence). The CDR3 length is 14 residues. CDR3 in amino acids: CSATDLAVMKTQYF. CDR3 DNA: TGCAGTGCTACCGATCTAGCGGTCATGAAGACCCAGTACTTC.

V and J are TRBV7-3 and TRBJ1-1; no clear D gene. This CDR3 is built from 15 residues. V was cut by 1 base and J by 0 bases, with 9 bases left in between. The germline CDR1 and CDR2 sequences are SGHTA and FQGTGA. The CDR3 DNA reads as TGTGCCAGCAGCTTAAGGGCGGTTATGAACACTGAAGCTTTCTTT. As protein: CASSLRAVMNTEAFF.

CDR3 in amino acids: CASNPEGAPGYGYTF. In DNA form, the CDR3 reads TGTGCCAGCAACCCTGAAGGGGCTCCGGGCTATGGCTACACCTTC. This sequence joins TRBV12-3 or TRBV12-4 and TRBJ1-2; tentatively, D is TRBD1 (5 bases). The CDR3 totals 15 residues. Trimming pared 7 bases from V and 4 bases from J, leaving 19 bases between.

This clonotype was detected only a few times. The chain combines TRBV29-1 with TRBJ2-7, with D perhaps TRBD1 (6 bases). V lost 4 bases and J lost 13, with 14 bases in between. The CDR3 totals 10 residues. The germline gives CDR1 SQVTM, CDR2 ANQGSEA. CDR3 DNA: TGCAGCGTTGTAGACAGGAGGCACTACTTC. This translates into CSVVDRRHYF.

The chain combines TRBV7-8 with TRBJ2-7; TRBD2 agrees at 14 bases. With V trimmed by 1 base and J by 5 bases, 7 bases remained unmatched. CDR3 size: 17 residues. Germline V gene lookup returns CDR1 SGHVS and CDR2 FQNEAQ. The CDR3 region has the DNA TGTGCCAGCAGCTTAGGACTAGCGGGAGGGCCATTGCACGAGCAGTACTTC. Amino acids: CASSLGLAGGPLHEQYF.

J is TRBJ2-2 and V is TRBV24-1, with 9 positions matching TRBD2. Germline-derived CDR1 and CDR2 are KGHDR and SFDVKD. This CDR3 has 16 amino acids. J was trimmed by 0 bases and V by 8 bases; bases with no gene match: 6. The DNA of the CDR3 is TGTGCCACCAATCTAGCGGGGCGAGCGAACACCGGGGAGCTGTTTTTT. Its protein is CATNLAGRANTGELFF.

The V and J genes are TRBV3-1 and TRBJ2-4; D gene ambiguous. The CDR3 has 16 residues. Germline V lookup: CDR1 LGHDT, CDR2 YNNKEL (reference sequence). V lost 4 bases to trimming and J lost 0 bases, with 13 bases between them. CDR3 bases: TGTGCCAGCAGCCCCCAGTCGACCCTAGCCAAAAACATTCAGTACTTC. It codes for CASSPQSTLAKNIQYF.

CDR3 protein: CASSRVVANEKLFF. The CDR3 region has the DNA TGTGCCAGCAGCAGGGTAGTGGCTAATGAAAAACTGTTTTTT. The chain recombines TRBV3-1 with TRBJ1-4, with unresolved D. V was pared by 5 bases and J by 3 bases, with 10 bases between. Germline-derived CDR1 and CDR2 are LGHDT and YNNKEL (reference sequence). The CDR3 has 14 amino acids.

This clonotype appeared a few times. This chain connects TRBV5-1 to TRBJ1-6; D perhaps matches TRBD1 (5 bases). The CDR3 runs 15 residues. Germline CDR1 SGHRS, CDR2 YFSETQ. Deletions cut 4 bases from V and 9 bases from J, with 17 bases between. In nucleotides, the CDR3 is TGCGCCAGCAGCACAGACAGCGGCGCTAGTTCACCCCTCCACTTT. Its protein product is CASSTDSGASSPLHF.

The table lists this clonotype with a count of one. The V gene is TRBV20-1, the J gene TRBJ2-1; D ambiguous. The germline V gene has CDR1 DFQATT and CDR2 SNEGSKA (reference sequence). This CDR3 has 11 amino acids. V gave up 3 bases and J gave up 3 bases, with 3 bases separating them. The CDR3 DNA reads as TGCAGTGCTAGCATCTACAATGAGCAGTTCTTC. This gives the protein CSASIYNEQFF.

This clonotype has just a few counts. The V and J genes are TRBV6-6 and TRBJ1-1, with unresolved D. The CDR3 consists of 14 residues. V was clipped by 8 bases and J by 1 base, with 14 bases between them. Germline CDR1 and CDR2: MNHNY and SVGAGI (reference sequence). The CDR3 spells CASRSDGANTEAFF. The CDR3, as DNA: TGTGCCAGCCGTAGCGATGGTGCGAACACTGAAGCTTTCTTT.

The chain is built from TRBV5-1 and TRBJ2-1; D remains unclear. The germline V gene encodes CDR1 SGHRS and CDR2 YFSETQ. The CDR3 extends over 16 amino acids. The ends were cut back, 0 bases at V and 4 bases at J, with 14 bases in the middle. CDR3 loop: CASSLADGLRYNEQFF. The CDR3 nucleotides are TGCGCCAGCAGCTTGGCCGACGGGCTAAGGTACAATGAGCAGTTCTTC.

V and J are TRBV5-1 and TRBJ1-1; D may be TRBD1 (5 bases). Germline V gene lookup returns CDR1 SGHRS and CDR2 YFSETQ. The CDR3 consists of 16 residues. V lost 0 bases and J lost 0, with 12 bases in between. Here the CDR3 reads CASSLGPGRVNTEAFF. DNA of the CDR3: TGCGCCAGCAGCTTGGGGCCGGGACGGGTGAACACTGAAGCTTTCTTT.

The chain combines TRBV3-1 with TRBJ1-1; tentative D call: TRBD1 (6 bases). V was shortened by 0 bases and J by 0 bases, with 8 bases between the two germline ends. The CDR3 is 15 amino acids. CDR1 is LGHDT, CDR2 YNNKEL, per germline (reference sequence). The DNA of the CDR3 is TGTGCCAGCAGCCAAGAAGGGGGGATGAACACTGAAGCTTTCTTT. This gives the protein CASSQEGGMNTEAFF. The whole variable domain, filled in from reference TRBV3-1 and TRBJ1-1, reads DTAVSQTPKYLVTQMGNDKSIKCEQNLGHDTMYWYKQDSKKFLKIMFSYNNKELIINETVPNRFSPKSPDKAHLNLHINSLELGDSAVYFCASSQEGGMNTEAFFGQGTRLTVV.

This clonotype occurred a few times. This chain connects TRBV15 to TRBJ1-4; D ambiguous. The CDR3 runs 12 residues. The germline V gene has CDR1 LNHNV and CDR2 YYDKDF (reference sequence). Trimming stripped 0 bases from V and 8 bases from J, with 4 bases between. CDR3 sequence reads: CATSRDQEKLFF. CDR3 in DNA: TGTGCCACCAGCAGAGATCAGGAAAAACTGTTTTTT.

The CDR3 reads CASSQSWRSTEAFF. The CDR3 nucleotides read TGTGCCAGCAGCCAATCTTGGAGGAGCACTGAAGCTTTCTTT. This sequence joins TRBV11-2 and TRBJ1-1; D unclear. Germline-derived CDR1 and CDR2 are SGHAT and FQNNGV. The CDR3 extends over 14 amino acids. The V end lost 5 bases, the J end lost 4 bases, and 14 bases lay between the germline ends.